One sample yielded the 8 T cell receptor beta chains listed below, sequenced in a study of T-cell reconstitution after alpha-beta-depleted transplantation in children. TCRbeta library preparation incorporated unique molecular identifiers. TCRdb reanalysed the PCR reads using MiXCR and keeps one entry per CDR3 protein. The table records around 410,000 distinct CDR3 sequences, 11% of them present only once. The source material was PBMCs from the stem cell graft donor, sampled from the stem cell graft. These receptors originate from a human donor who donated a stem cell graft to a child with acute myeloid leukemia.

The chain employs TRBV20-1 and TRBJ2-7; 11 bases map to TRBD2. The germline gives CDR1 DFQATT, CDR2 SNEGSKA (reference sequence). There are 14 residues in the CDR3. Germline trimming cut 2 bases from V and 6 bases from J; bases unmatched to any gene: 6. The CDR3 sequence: CSARQLAGVGEQYF. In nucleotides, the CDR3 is TGCAGTGCTAGACAACTAGCGGGAGTCGGCGAGCAGTACTTC.

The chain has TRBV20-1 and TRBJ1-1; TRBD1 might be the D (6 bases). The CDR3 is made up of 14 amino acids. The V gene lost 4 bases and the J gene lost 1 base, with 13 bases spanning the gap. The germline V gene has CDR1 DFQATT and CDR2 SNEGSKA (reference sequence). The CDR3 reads CSAKTGTRNTEAFF. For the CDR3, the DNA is TGCAGTGCTAAAACCGGGACAAGGAACACTGAAGCTTTCTTT.

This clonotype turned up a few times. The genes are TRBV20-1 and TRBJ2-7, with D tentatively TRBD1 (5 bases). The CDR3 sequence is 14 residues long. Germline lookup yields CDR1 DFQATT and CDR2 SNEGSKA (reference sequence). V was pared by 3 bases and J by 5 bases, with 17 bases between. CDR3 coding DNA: TGCAGTGCTAGGCCCGGTGCCAGGGTGGACGAGCAGTACTTC. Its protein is CSARPGARVDEQYF.

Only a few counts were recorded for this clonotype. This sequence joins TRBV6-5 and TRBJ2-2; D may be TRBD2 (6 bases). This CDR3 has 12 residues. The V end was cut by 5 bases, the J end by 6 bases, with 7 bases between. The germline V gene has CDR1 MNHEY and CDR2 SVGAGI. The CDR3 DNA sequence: TGTGCCAGCAGTCGGAGGGCCGGGGAGCTGTTTTTT. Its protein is CASSRRAGELFF.

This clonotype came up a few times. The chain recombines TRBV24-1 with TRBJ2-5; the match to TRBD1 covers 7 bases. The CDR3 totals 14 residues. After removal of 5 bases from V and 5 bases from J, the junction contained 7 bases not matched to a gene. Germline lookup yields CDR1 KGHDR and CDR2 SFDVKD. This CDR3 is CATSAAGGEETQYF. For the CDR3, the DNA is TGTGCCACCAGTGCGGCAGGGGGTGAGGAGACCCAGTACTTC.

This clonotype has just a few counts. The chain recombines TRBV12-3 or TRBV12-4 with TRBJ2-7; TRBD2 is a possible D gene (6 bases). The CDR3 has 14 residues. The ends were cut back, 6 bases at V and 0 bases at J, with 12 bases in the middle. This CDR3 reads CASRSGLRSYEQYF. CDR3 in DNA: TGTGCCAGCAGGTCGGGACTTCGCTCCTACGAGCAGTACTTC.

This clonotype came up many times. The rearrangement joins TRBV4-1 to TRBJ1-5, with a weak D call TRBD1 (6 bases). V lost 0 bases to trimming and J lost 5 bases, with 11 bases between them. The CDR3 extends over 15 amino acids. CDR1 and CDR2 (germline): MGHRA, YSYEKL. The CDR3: CASSQDWTEDQPQHF. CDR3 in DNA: TGCGCCAGCAGCCAAGACTGGACAGAAGATCAGCCCCAGCATTTT.

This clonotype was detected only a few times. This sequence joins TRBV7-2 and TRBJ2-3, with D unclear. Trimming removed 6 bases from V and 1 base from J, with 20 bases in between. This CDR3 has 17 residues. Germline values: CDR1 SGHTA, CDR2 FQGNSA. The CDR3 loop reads CASSFNGPTLGTDTQYF. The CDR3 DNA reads TGTGCCAGCAGTTTTAACGGACCCACCTTGGGCACAGATACGCAGTATTTT.